The next 28 T cell receptor beta chains were all read from a single sample in a study of blood T cell repertoires in COVID-19. Sequenced by immunoSEQ multiplex PCR; TCRdb stores in-frame clones only, minus some. Of around 40,000 clones listed, roughly 90% were seen once; the top ten hold about 13%. The specimen sequenced was peripheral blood. The origin of the receptors is a human donor in a cohort sampled during active COVID-19.

The V and J genes are TRBV11-3 and TRBJ2-1; D perhaps matches TRBD2 (6 bases). The CDR3 length is 13 residues. Germline CDR1 reads SGHNT; CDR2 reads YENEEA. The germline V and J ends were trimmed by 5 bases and 4 bases, with 9 bases remaining between them. CDR3 residues: CASSPRGYNEQFF. The DNA of the CDR3 is TGTGCCAGCAGCCCTCGGGGGTACAATGAGCAGTTCTTC.

The chain recombines TRBV20-1 with TRBJ1-3, with D uncertain. CDR3 length: 11 amino acids. Deletions cut 5 bases from V and 2 bases from J, with 4 bases between. Germline CDR1 DFQATT, CDR2 SNEGSKA (reference sequence). CDR3 protein: CSAPAGNTIYF. CDR3 nucleotide sequence: TGCAGTGCTCCCGCTGGAAACACCATATATTTT.

This sequence joins TRBV3-1 (or the pseudogene TRBV3-2) and TRBJ1-2, with 12 bases matching TRBD1. The germline CDR1 and CDR2 sequences are LGHDT and YNNKEL (reference sequence). The V and J ends lost 4 bases and 7 bases, in that order; junction bases with no gene match: 10. The CDR3 consists of 16 residues. CDR3 sequence (DNA): TGTGCCAGCAGCCCGGGACAGGGGGCGGAGGGTGCTGGCTACACCTTC. Translating it yields CASSPGQGAEGAGYTF.

The genes are TRBV10-3 and TRBJ1-1; a weak D match, TRBD1 (6 bases). V was pared by 5 bases and J by 1 base, with 8 bases between. Germline values: CDR1 ENHRY, CDR2 SYGVKD. The CDR3 runs 13 residues. The DNA of the CDR3 is TGTGCCATCAGTACGGGACAGAACACTGAAGCTTTCTTT. Its protein is CAISTGQNTEAFF.

This clone was recorded a few times. CDR3 amino acids: CASSPQGFQETQYF. CDR3 sequence (DNA): TGTGCCAGCAGCCCCCAGGGTTTCCAAGAGACCCAGTACTTC. The chain combines TRBV3-1 (or the pseudogene TRBV3-2) with TRBJ2-5; possible D gene TRBD1, 5 bases. Germline-derived CDR1 and CDR2 are LGHDT and YNNKEL (reference sequence). V lost 4 bases to trimming and J lost 1 base, with 10 bases between them. The CDR3 contains 14 residues.

The V call is TRBV10-1, the J call TRBJ1-1; D might be TRBD1 (5 bases). This CDR3 spans 13 amino acids. Germline-derived CDR1 and CDR2 are WNHNN and SYGVQD (reference sequence). Trimming took off 8 bases at V and 4 bases at J, with 14 bases between the two ends. The CDR3 DNA sequence: TGCGCCAGCCGATTAGGGGAGGGCACTGAAGCTTTCTTT. Its protein is CASRLGEGTEAFF.

The V and J genes are TRBV5-1 and TRBJ2-5; D unresolved. The CDR3 runs 15 residues. Germline loops: CDR1 SGHRS, CDR2 YFSETQ. With 5 bases removed from V and 2 bases from J, the gap between germline ends came to 16 bases. CDR3 protein: CASRSTTRPQETQYF. Here the CDR3 DNA reads TGCGCCAGCAGATCTACGACACGGCCTCAAGAGACCCAGTACTTC.

V is TRBV2 and J is TRBJ1-3; D perhaps matches TRBD1 (5 bases). With 3 bases removed from V and 1 base from J, the gap between germline ends came to 7 bases. The germline CDR1 and CDR2 sequences are SNHLY and FYNNEI. The CDR3 length is 14 residues. The DNA for the CDR3 is TGTGCCAGCAGTGATCAGGGATCTGGAAACACCATATATTTT. Protein sequence: CASSDQGSGNTIYF.

V usage is TRBV6-5 and J usage is TRBJ2-7, with 7 bases identical to TRBD1. The CDR3 sequence is 15 residues long. With V trimmed by 0 bases and J by 2 bases, 4 bases remained unmatched. Germline V gene lookup returns CDR1 MNHEY and CDR2 SVGAGI. CDR3 protein: CASSYSGGLTYEQYF. For the CDR3, the DNA is TGTGCCAGCAGTTACTCAGGGGGCCTTACCTACGAGCAGTACTTC.

The CDR3 here is CASSYSQGVNYGYTF. In DNA, the CDR3 is TGTGCCAGCAGTTACTCCCAGGGGGTTAACTATGGCTACACCTTC. The V and J genes are TRBV6-5 and TRBJ1-2, with 7 bases that match TRBD1. This CDR3 comprises 15 residues. The V and J ends lost 0 bases and 1 base, in that order; junction bases with no gene match: 2. Germline-derived CDR1 and CDR2 are MNHEY and SVGAGI.

This clone was picked up one time. The chain recombines TRBV7-2 with TRBJ2-5; 7 nucleotides align to TRBD1. Germline trimming cut 5 bases from V and 0 bases from J; bases unmatched to any gene: 3. This CDR3 spans 14 amino acids. Germline-derived CDR1 and CDR2 are SGHTA and FQGNSA. Here the CDR3 reads CASSPQGNQETQYF. CDR3 sequence (DNA): TGTGCCAGCAGCCCACAGGGGAACCAAGAGACCCAGTACTTC.

This clone appeared a few times. The chain is built from TRBV9 and TRBJ2-3; 8 bases fit TRBD2. CDR1 and CDR2 (germline): SGDLS, YYNGEE. The CDR3 is 14 residues long. V lost 7 bases to trimming and J lost 1 base; unmatched junction nucleotides: 5. CDR3 sequence (DNA): TGTGCCAGCTCCTATAGCGGGGGCACAGATACGCAGTATTTT. Its translation is CASSYSGGTDTQYF.

This rearrangement joins TRBV5-4 to TRBJ1-1, with unresolved D. Per germline, CDR1 SGHNT and CDR2 YYREEE (reference sequence). There are 16 residues in the CDR3. The ends were cut back, 1 base at V and 3 bases at J, with 16 bases in the middle. The CDR3 DNA sequence: TGTGCCAGCAGCTTGTATAAGCAGGCGGGAGACACTGAAGCTTTCTTT. It is translated as CASSLYKQAGDTEAFF. The full variable domain, with the rest looked up from reference TRBV5-4 and TRBJ1-1, is ETGVTQSPTHLIKTRGQQVTLRCSSQSGHNTVSWYQQALGQGPQFIFQYYREEENGRGNFPPRFSGLQFPNYSSELNVNALELDDSALYLCASSLYKQAGDTEAFFGQGTRLTVV.

This clone was seen only once. This chain links TRBV19 with TRBJ2-2, with D tentatively TRBD1 (6 bases). The ends were cut back, 5 bases at V and 5 bases at J, with 15 bases in the middle. The CDR3 has 15 residues. Germline V gives CDR1 LNHDA, CDR2 SQIVND (reference sequence). CDR3 protein: CASSFEGTRTGELFF. In DNA, the CDR3 is TGTGCCAGTAGTTTCGAAGGGACACGAACCGGGGAGCTGTTTTTT.

The rearrangement links TRBV5-4 to TRBJ2-4, with 9 nucleotides matching TRBD2. The CDR3 length is 16 residues. Unmatched junction bases numbered 5, after V lost 3 bases and J lost 1 base. Germline CDR1 is SGHNT and CDR2 is YYREEE (reference sequence). For the CDR3, the DNA is TGTGCCAGCAGCTCGGAAGCGGGGGGCGCCAAAAACATTCAGTACTTC. It specifies CASSSEAGGAKNIQYF.

The CDR3, as DNA: TGCGCCAGCAGCAGCGATCCAGGACAGGGAAATTCACCCCTCCACTTT. It encodes CASSSDPGQGNSPLHF. The chain is built from TRBV5-1 and TRBJ1-6; 8 positions agree with TRBD1. The CDR3 runs to 16 residues. J gave up 7 bases and V 4 bases, and 10 bases lay outside the gene matches. Per germline, CDR1 SGHRS and CDR2 YFSETQ.

This chain links TRBV27 with TRBJ2-7, with TRBD1 identical over 10 bases. Germline values: CDR1 MNHEY, CDR2 SMNVEV (reference sequence). Germline trimming cut 7 bases from V and 3 bases from J; bases unmatched to any gene: 3. CDR3 length: 13 amino acids. CDR3 nucleotides: TGTGCCAGCAAAAGGACAGGGGGCTACGAGCAGTACTTC. Translation: CASKRTGGYEQYF.

This sequence joins TRBV18 and TRBJ1-5; 7 positions agree with TRBD1. Looked up from germline, CDR1 is KGHSH and CDR2 is LQKENI. CDR3 size: 15 residues. Unmatched junction bases numbered 5, after V lost 1 base and J lost 5 bases. This CDR3 reads CASSPRGTADQPQHF. The DNA of the CDR3 is TGTGCCAGCTCACCACGAGGGACAGCGGATCAGCCCCAGCATTTT.

J is TRBJ2-2 and V is TRBV21-1; TRBD1 reflects the table's D call only, with no check against the DNA. TRBV21-1 is a known pseudogene. CDR3 length: 15 amino acids. The CDR3 loop is CASSKWTENTGELFF. The DNA of the CDR3 is TGTGCCAGCAGCAAATGGACAGAAAACACCGGGGAGCTGTTTTTT.

The gene calls are TRBV7-2 and TRBJ2-1; a possible D gene is TRBD2 (5 bases). From germline, CDR1 is SGHTA and CDR2 FQGNSA. V lost 5 bases to trimming and J lost 14 bases, with 16 bases between them. This CDR3 spans 12 amino acids. The chain's CDR3 is CASSPAAQNEFF. The CDR3 DNA follows: TGTGCCAGCAGCCCAGCGGCGCAAAATGAGTTCTTC.

This chain connects TRBV5-8 to TRBJ2-2, with 9 positions matching TRBD1. V dropped 4 bases and J dropped 3; count of bases not matched to a gene: 7. The germline V gene encodes CDR1 SGHTS and CDR2 YDEGEE. The length of the CDR3 is 16 residues. This chain's CDR3 is CASSRRTGEDTGELFF. The CDR3 coding sequence is TGTGCCAGCAGCCGTCGGACAGGGGAGGACACCGGGGAGCTGTTTTTT.

This clone was picked up a small number of times. The chain couples TRBV23-1 to TRBJ1-6, with 7 nucleotides matching TRBD1. TRBV23-1 is labeled an ORF, and its function is uncertain. The J segment lost 7 bases and the V segment lost 2 bases, leaving 2 bases of the junction unmatched. The CDR3 is 14 amino acids. In DNA, the CDR3 is TGCGCCAGCAGTCAAGGACAGGCCAATTCACCCCTCCACTTT. Residues: CASSQGQANSPLHF.

This rearrangement joins TRBV4-1 to TRBJ2-2, with D tentatively TRBD2 (5 bases). Deletions cut 4 bases from V and 10 bases from J, with 13 bases between. Germline CDR1 MGHRA, CDR2 YSYEKL. CDR3 length: 13 residues. Here the CDR3 reads CASSLTEGVELFF. CDR3 nucleotides: TGCGCCAGCAGCCTCACAGAGGGAGTGGAGCTGTTTTTT.

The genes are TRBV20-1 and TRBJ1-2, with unresolved D. The CDR3 has 11 amino acids. V shed 3 bases and J shed 4 bases, with 6 bases lying between them. Germline CDR1 reads DFQATT; CDR2 reads SNEGSKA (reference sequence). CDR3 residues: CSASPVYGYTF. DNA for the CDR3: TGCAGTGCTAGTCCCGTCTATGGCTACACCTTC.

This chain uses TRBV5-4 with TRBJ1-1, with D possibly TRBD1 on 6 matching bases. This CDR3 contains 14 residues. The germline CDR1 and CDR2 sequences are SGHNT and YYREEE (reference sequence). V gave up 9 bases and J gave up 0 bases, with 15 bases separating them. CDR3 coding DNA: TGTGCCACCCGCAGGGGAACTTTGAACACTGAAGCTTTCTTT. As protein: CATRRGTLNTEAFF.

The chain employs TRBV5-4 and TRBJ1-3; 7 bases fit TRBD1. This CDR3 has 16 residues. The V gene's germline CDR1 is SGHNT and CDR2 YYREEE (reference sequence). V trimming: 4 bases; J trimming: 2 bases; junction bases outside the gene matches: 9. This CDR3 reads CASSPRQGQAGNTIYF. CDR3 nucleotide sequence: TGTGCCAGCAGCCCTCGACAGGGTCAGGCTGGAAACACCATATATTTT.

V and J are TRBV3-1 (or the pseudogene TRBV3-2) and TRBJ2-3; TRBD2 matches 16 bases. After removal of 5 bases from V and 5 bases from J, the junction contained 10 bases not matched to a gene. Germline loops: CDR1 LGHDT, CDR2 YNNKEL (reference sequence). The CDR3 consists of 18 residues. The CDR3 DNA reads as TGTGCCAGCAGCATGCCCGGGACTAGCGGGGGGGCCGAAGATACGCAGTATTTT. Its protein is CASSMPGTSGGAEDTQYF.

The rearrangement links TRBV7-8 to TRBJ1-5; 7 nucleotides line up with TRBD1. This CDR3 comprises 15 residues. Trimming at V came to 1 base and at J to 11 bases, leaving 11 bases not matched to a gene. Germline V lookup: CDR1 SGHVS, CDR2 FQNEAQ. The CDR3: CASSLEWGQRTAQHF. CDR3 coding DNA: TGTGCCAGCAGCTTAGAGTGGGGACAGCGTACGGCCCAGCATTTT.